This T cell receptor beta chain came from a study of shared clonotypes between healthy human individuals. As concerns this clone: Its cognate antigen is unknown.

Donors, healthy HIV-negative adults, lacked recent acute infections or vaccinations. The study's findings and limits: Tissues were not sampled, only blood, and their repertoires likely differ.

Original data processing: Because ImmunoSEQ provided only junction sequences with no quality scores, the filtering differed. Clones were read by immunoSEQ multiplex PCR, and TCRdb kept only the in-frame ones, dropping some. V and J calls and clone size follow that table, whereas D and trimming were derived from the DNA. The data hold 2,500,000 or so clones, with 85% to 95% observed a single time. The sequenced sample consisted of naive CD4+ T cells from PBMCs. The sample's subset: CD45RA+ positively selected. This clonotype was obtained from a man aged 18 to 29 in good health. Some clones in this sample may be carry-over from other donors' samples.

The DNA of the CDR3 is TGTGCCAGCAGTTTACGGGATTCCCATGGCTACACCTTC. Protein sequence: CASSLRDSHGYTF. The gene calls are TRBV28 and TRBJ1-2; D ambiguous. Trimming left V 2 bases short and J 6 bases short, with 10 bases between. CDR3 length: 13 amino acids. Germline-derived CDR1 and CDR2 are MDHEN and SYDVKM.